A single sample gave rise to the 8 T cell receptor beta chains below, sequenced in a study of OX40 agonist ivuxolimab in advanced cancers. Profiled with immunoSEQ multiplex PCR; TCRdb holds only in-frame clones, not every one. The data hold about 45,000 clones, with 70% to 90% observed a single time. This specimen was CD4+ or CD8+ T cells sorted from blood, taken in a trial of the OX40 agonist ivuxolimab. The receptors were gathered from an adult with an advanced solid tumor such as melanoma, head and neck, liver or kidney cancer.

This chain joins TRBV30 and TRBJ2-3; TRBD2 aligns across 10 bases. The ends lost 4 bases at V and 5 bases at J; junction bases unmatched: 6. CDR3 length: 14 residues. Germline CDR1 GTSNPN, CDR2 SVGIG (reference sequence). CDR3: CAWTASGSGDTQYF. Written as DNA, the CDR3 is TGTGCCTGGACGGCTAGCGGGAGTGGAGATACGCAGTATTTT.

CDR3 amino acids: CASSEVLFRGQSFYGYTF. The CDR3 DNA is TGTGCCAGCAGTGAAGTGTTATTCCGGGGCCAATCGTTCTATGGCTACACCTTC. This sequence joins TRBV2 and TRBJ1-2, with D possibly matching TRBD1 (5 bases). This CDR3 has 18 amino acids. V shed 1 base and J shed 4 bases, with 22 bases lying between them. CDR1 and CDR2 (germline): SNHLY, FYNNEI.

V usage is TRBV5-6 and J usage is TRBJ1-6; no firm D call. Trimming removed 3 bases at V and 4 bases at J, with 14 bases between. The CDR3 sequence is 16 residues long. The germline V gene has CDR1 SGHDT and CDR2 YYEEEE. The CDR3 region is CASSSKPVGYNSPLHF. CDR3 in DNA: TGTGCCAGCAGCTCCAAACCCGTTGGGTATAATTCACCCCTCCACTTT. Full variable domain (outside the CDR3, taken from reference TRBV5-6 and TRBJ1-6): DAGVTQSPTHLIKTRGQQVTLRCSPKSGHDTVSWYQQALGQGPQFIFQYYEEEERQRGNFPDRFSGHQFPNYSSELNVNALLLGDSALYLCASSSKPVGYNSPLHFGNGTRLTVT.

This clone was seen more than once but under ten times. The chain has TRBV9 and TRBJ1-6, with unresolved D. V lost 7 bases and J lost 6, with 17 bases in between. Per germline, CDR1 SGDLS and CDR2 YYNGEE. The CDR3 sequence is 15 residues long. Here the CDR3 DNA reads TGTGCCAGCGGTCGAGAAGGTGGCCTTAATTCACCCCTCCACTTT. Protein: CASGREGGLNSPLHF.

The chain recombines TRBV2 with TRBJ2-2, with unresolved D. The V end was cut by 2 bases, the J end by 5 bases, with 12 bases between. Germline V gene data show CDR1 as SNHLY and CDR2 as FYNNEI. The CDR3 consists of 15 residues. CDR3 amino acids: CASSESVLGTGELFF. In nucleotides, the CDR3 is TGTGCCAGCAGTGAAAGCGTGTTAGGAACCGGGGAGCTGTTTTTT. Complete variable domain (other parts from reference TRBV2 and TRBJ2-2): EPEVTQTPSHQVTQMGQEVILRCVPISNHLYFYWYRQILGQKVEFLVSFYNNEISEKSEIFDDQFSVERPDGSNFTLKIRSTKLEDSAMYFCASSESVLGTGELFFGEGSRLTVL.

The V and J genes are TRBV9 and TRBJ2-1; TRBD1 aligns across 7 bases. Germline CDR1 SGDLS, CDR2 YYNGEE. The CDR3 is made up of 14 amino acids. With 4 bases clipped from V and 7 bases from J, the junction kept 8 bases outside the gene matches. DNA for the CDR3: TGTGCCAGCAGCACGACAGGGTCCGGTAATGAGCAGTTCTTC. Translated: CASSTTGSGNEQFF.

The chain is built from TRBV11-2 and TRBJ2-2; a possible D gene is TRBD2 (5 bases). The CDR3 runs to 12 residues. V shed 2 bases and J shed 13 bases, with 11 bases lying between them. CDR1 is SGHAT, CDR2 FQNNGV, per germline. CDR3 DNA sequence: TGTGCCAGCAGCTTATACGCAGAGGGGCTGTTTTTT. Translating gives CASSLYAEGLFF.

The gene calls are TRBV11-3 and TRBJ1-5; D may be TRBD1 (6 bases). V shed 6 bases and J shed 0 bases, with 15 bases lying between them. Germline V gives CDR1 SGHNT, CDR2 YENEEA. CDR3 length: 16 residues. CDR3 amino acids: CASRSTGTHSNQPQHF. Written as DNA, the CDR3 is TGTGCCAGCAGATCAACAGGGACCCATAGCAATCAGCCCCAGCATTTT.